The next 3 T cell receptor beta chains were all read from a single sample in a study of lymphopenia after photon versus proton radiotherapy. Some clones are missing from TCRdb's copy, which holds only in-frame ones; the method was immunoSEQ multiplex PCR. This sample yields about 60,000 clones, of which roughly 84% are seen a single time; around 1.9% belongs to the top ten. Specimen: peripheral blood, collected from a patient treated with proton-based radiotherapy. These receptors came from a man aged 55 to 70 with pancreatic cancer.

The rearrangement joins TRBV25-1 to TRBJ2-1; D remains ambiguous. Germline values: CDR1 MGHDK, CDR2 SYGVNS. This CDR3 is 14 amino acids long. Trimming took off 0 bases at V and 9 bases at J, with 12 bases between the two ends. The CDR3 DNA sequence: TGTGCCAGCAGTGAATACACCAGCGTCAGTGAGCAGTTCTTC. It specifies CASSEYTSVSEQFF.

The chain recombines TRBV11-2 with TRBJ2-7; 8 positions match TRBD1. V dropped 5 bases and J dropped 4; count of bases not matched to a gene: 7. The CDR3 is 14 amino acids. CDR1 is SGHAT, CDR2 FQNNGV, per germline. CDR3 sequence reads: CASSPGTGNYEQYF. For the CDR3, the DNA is TGTGCCAGCAGCCCCGGGACAGGTAATTACGAGCAGTACTTC.

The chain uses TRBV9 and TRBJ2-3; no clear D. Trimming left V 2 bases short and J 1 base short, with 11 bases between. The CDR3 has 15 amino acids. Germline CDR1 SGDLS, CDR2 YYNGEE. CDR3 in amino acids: CASSVSSARTDTQYF. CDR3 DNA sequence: TGTGCCAGCAGCGTTAGCAGTGCCCGCACAGATACGCAGTATTTT.